The 10 T cell receptor beta chains below were found in one sample sequenced in a study of cytomegalovirus exposure and HLA in healthy donors. Vbeta (60) and Jbeta (13) primers were used in the PCR. The data were produced by immunoSEQ multiplex PCR, yet TCRdb's version contains in-frame clones alone and is incomplete. The sample has about 140,000 clones, 79% seen once. The sequencing input was PBMCs. The receptors stem from a middle-aged man in good health and CMV-seropositive.

V and J are TRBV30 and TRBJ2-1; 7 bases are shared with TRBD2. The germline CDR1 and CDR2 sequences are GTSNPN and SVGIG (reference sequence). The CDR3 spans 14 residues. J was trimmed by 9 bases and V by 5 bases; bases with no gene match: 13. Written as DNA, the CDR3 is TGTGCCTGGCGCCCTAGCGGCGTCGACACTGAGCAGTTCTTC. Its protein product is CAWRPSGVDTEQFF.

The chain couples TRBV5-8 to TRBJ2-3; 10 bases match TRBD2. Trimming removed 3 bases from V and 4 bases from J; junction bases left unmatched: 5. The germline V gene has CDR1 SGHTS and CDR2 YDEGEE. There are 15 residues in the CDR3. The CDR3 DNA reads TGTGCCAGCAGCTCTAGCGGGAGAGGCTCAGATACGCAGTATTTT. It translates to CASSSSGRGSDTQYF.

In its sample, this clone was seen a few times. V usage is TRBV6-1 and J usage is TRBJ1-1; D not certain. The V gene lost 8 bases and the J gene lost 3 bases, with 13 bases spanning the gap. Germline-derived CDR1 and CDR2 are MNHNS and SASEGT. The CDR3 runs to 13 residues. CDR3 protein: CASGRQTYTEAFF. The CDR3 region has the DNA TGTGCCAGCGGTCGGCAGACATACACTGAAGCTTTCTTT.

The chain is built from TRBV27 and TRBJ2-1; 9 bases line up with TRBD2. The CDR3 is 15 amino acids. Germline CDR1 MNHEY, CDR2 SMNVEV (reference sequence). After removal of 1 base from V and 6 bases from J, the junction contained 4 bases not matched to a gene. The chain's CDR3 is CASSLLAGAGNEQFF. In DNA, the CDR3 is TGTGCCAGCAGTTTATTAGCGGGAGCGGGCAATGAGCAGTTCTTC.

The chain couples TRBV5-6 to TRBJ2-7; D not certain. Germline CDR1 and CDR2: SGHDT and YYEEEE. V was shortened by 4 bases and J by 6 bases, with 8 bases between the two germline ends. The CDR3 has 11 residues. CDR3 residues: CASSLNTEQYF. The CDR3 DNA reads TGTGCCAGCAGCCTTAACACCGAGCAGTACTTC.

J is TRBJ1-5 and V is TRBV19; D is unresolved. The CDR3 has 16 amino acids. V lost 1 base and J lost 1, with 11 bases in between. CDR1 and CDR2 from the germline V gene are LNHDA and SQIVND (reference sequence). Here the CDR3 reads CASSIGTSQSNQPQHF. The CDR3 region has the DNA TGTGCCAGTAGTATAGGAACCTCCCAGAGCAATCAGCCCCAGCATTTT.

The chain joins TRBV18 to TRBJ1-1; TRBD1 agrees at 10 bases. Germline V gene sequence: CDR1 KGHSH, CDR2 LQKENI. The CDR3 totals 15 residues. V trimming: 5 bases; J trimming: 5 bases; junction bases outside the gene matches: 8. For the CDR3, the DNA is TGTGCCAGCTCATCTAGACAGGGGGCTGAGACTGAAGCTTTCTTT. Translated: CASSSRQGAETEAFF.

The J gene is TRBJ2-2, the V gene TRBV11-3; D remains unclear. Trimming removed 5 bases at V and 1 base at J, with 11 bases between. The germline gives CDR1 SGHNT, CDR2 YENEEA. The CDR3 covers 15 residues. CDR3 sequence reads: CASSLQTENTGELFF. CDR3 sequence (DNA): TGTGCCAGCAGCCTACAGACGGAGAACACCGGGGAGCTGTTTTTT.

This clone has only one observation. V is TRBV6-4 and J is TRBJ1-5; possible D gene TRBD1, 5 bases. Germline-derived CDR1 and CDR2 are MRHNA and SNTAGT. This CDR3 has 21 residues. Between the trimmed V and J ends, which lost 0 bases and 5 bases, there was a span of 29 bases. Written as DNA, the CDR3 is TGTGCCAGCAGTGACTCGTACGTGGGGGATGGCCGGAGGCGGAGGGATCAGCCCCAGCATTTT. Translation: CASSDSYVGDGRRRRDQPQHF.

Only a few counts were recorded for this clone. The chain recombines TRBV5-1 with TRBJ1-2, with D hard to call. This CDR3 contains 14 residues. Germline loops: CDR1 SGHRS, CDR2 YFSETQ. The V end was cut by 2 bases, the J end by 6 bases, with 14 bases between. The CDR3 loop reads CASSFSPGENGYTF. Here the CDR3 DNA reads TGCGCCAGCAGCTTTTCGCCTGGGGAGAATGGCTACACCTTC.